Given below is one T cell receptor beta chain in context. Antigen unknown. The record originates from a study of T cells in Graves' hyperthyroidism and ophthalmopathy. Study outcomes and limitations: Prediction of ophthalmopathy progression came a median around 6.5 months pre-onset. Most thyroid-expanded clonotypes above 0.001 were also found in blood.

The CDR3 is 15 amino acids. The germline gives CDR1 MNHNS, CDR2 SASEGT. V dropped 6 bases and J dropped 0; count of bases not matched to a gene: 5. Lactation, pregnancy, other autoimmune disease or uncontrolled infection excluded patients. The diagnostic basis comprised clinical symptoms, serum thyroxine and TRAb, thyroid ultrasound and orbital computed tomography. Amplified TCR beta CDR3 regions derived from RNA transcripts. RT-PCR in the first round (using the HTBI primer set) targeted the TCR CDR3. TCRdb ran MiXCR on the multiplex PCR reads and lists one entry per CDR3 protein. The data hold 550,000 to 650,000 distinct CDR3 sequences, with around 15% observed a single time.

This sequence originates from a woman between 40 and 50 years old with Graves' hyperthyroidism. The sample was blood. The chain is built from TRBV6-1 and TRBJ2-4; TRBD2 matches at 7 bases. Here the CDR3 reads CASRGGVLAKNIQYF. The CDR3, as DNA: TGTGCCAGCAGGGGGGGGGTACTAGCCAAAAACATTCAGTACTTC.